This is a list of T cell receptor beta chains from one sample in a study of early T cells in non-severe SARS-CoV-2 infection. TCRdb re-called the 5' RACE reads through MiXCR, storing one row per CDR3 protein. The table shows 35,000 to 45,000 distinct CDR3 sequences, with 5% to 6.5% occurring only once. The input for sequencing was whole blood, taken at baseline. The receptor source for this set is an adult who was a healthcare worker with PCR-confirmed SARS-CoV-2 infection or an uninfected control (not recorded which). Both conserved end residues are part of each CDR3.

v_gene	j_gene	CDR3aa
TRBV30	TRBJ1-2	CAWSKNTLYGYTF
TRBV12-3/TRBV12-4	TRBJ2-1	CASSPGQSSYNEQFF
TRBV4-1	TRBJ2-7	CASSQGQSSYEQYF
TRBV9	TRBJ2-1	CASSVAPLARYNEQFF
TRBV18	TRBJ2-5	CASSEGETQYF
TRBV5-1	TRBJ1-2	CASRWIRDINYGYTF
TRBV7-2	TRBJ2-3	CASSLDGEGTDTQYF
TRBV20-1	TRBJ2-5	CSAGQGGKETQYF
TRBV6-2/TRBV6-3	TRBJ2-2	CASLESGRTGELFF
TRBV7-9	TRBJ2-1	CASSDTGLAGAQVYNEQFF
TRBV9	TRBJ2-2	CASSVGPNTGELFF
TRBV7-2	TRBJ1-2	CASSLGSLYGYTF
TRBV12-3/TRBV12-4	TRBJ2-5	CASSLRLNQETQYF
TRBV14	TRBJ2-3	CASSQSTRGASTDTQYF
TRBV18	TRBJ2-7	CASSPGDEQYF
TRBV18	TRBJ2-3	CASSPVGARSTDTQYF
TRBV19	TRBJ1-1	CASSIVTWNTEAFF
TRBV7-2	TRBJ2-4	CASSPPQLAKNIQYF
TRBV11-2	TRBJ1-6	CASSLQGDASPLHF
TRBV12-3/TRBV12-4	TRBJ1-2	CASSPGFYGYTF
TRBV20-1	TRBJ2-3	CSATTRTGSTDTQYF
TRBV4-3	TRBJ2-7	CASSQDIAGGLLSYEQYF
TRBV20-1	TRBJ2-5	CSARDLTSPALAF
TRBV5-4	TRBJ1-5	CASSLQGTNQPQHF
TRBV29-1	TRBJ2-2	CSVRERGNTGELFF
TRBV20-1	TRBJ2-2	CSPDRNNTGELFF
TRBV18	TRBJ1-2	CASSLTTGAQGYTF
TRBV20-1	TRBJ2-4	CSARPGTGGKNIQYF
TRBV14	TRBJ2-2	CASSQAPRTGELFF
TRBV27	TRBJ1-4	CASRDRGAGFEKLFF
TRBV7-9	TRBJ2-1	CASSSIVGGPNEQFF
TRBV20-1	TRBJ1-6	CSASGRGYSPLHF
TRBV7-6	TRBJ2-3	CASSFGQGSDTQYF
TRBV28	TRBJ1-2	CASSLPTGPYGYTF
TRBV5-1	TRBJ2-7	CASSLTGGLNEQYF
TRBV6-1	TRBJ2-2	CASRGGFGELFF
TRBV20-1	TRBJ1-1	CSARDHRGNTEAFF
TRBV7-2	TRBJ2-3	CASSLGPPSGGALSTDTQYF